This T cell receptor beta chain emerged from a study of cytomegalovirus exposure and HLA in healthy donors. Findings of the study overall: The authors later found TCR association rates varying by HLA locus, with DRB1 most and HLA-C fewest. Rare TCR sequences predominated, though certain public TCRs were found in many donors. Presence/absence analysis assumed near-uniform sequencing depth across donors.

The CDR3 spans 14 residues. CDR1 is SGDLS, CDR2 YYNGEE, per germline. J lost 0 bases, V lost 4 bases, and 3 bases had no gene match. Notes on this clone: Its matching antigen is unknown.

The PCR was carried out with 60 Vbeta primers and 13 Jbeta primers. Repertoires were generated with immunoSEQ multiplex PCR, while TCRdb's copy carries only in-frame clones and drops some. Altogether under 200,000 clones are present, about 76% being singletons, with the ten largest covering around 7%. All the people who gave samples were healthy bone marrow donors. The receptor's source is a male donor in good health and CMV-seropositive. The source material was PBMCs. This chain connects TRBV9 to TRBJ2-5, with 7 bases matching TRBD1. The CDR3 reads CASSPGTDQETQYF. CDR3 DNA sequence: TGTGCCAGCAGCCCAGGGACAGACCAAGAGACCCAGTACTTC.